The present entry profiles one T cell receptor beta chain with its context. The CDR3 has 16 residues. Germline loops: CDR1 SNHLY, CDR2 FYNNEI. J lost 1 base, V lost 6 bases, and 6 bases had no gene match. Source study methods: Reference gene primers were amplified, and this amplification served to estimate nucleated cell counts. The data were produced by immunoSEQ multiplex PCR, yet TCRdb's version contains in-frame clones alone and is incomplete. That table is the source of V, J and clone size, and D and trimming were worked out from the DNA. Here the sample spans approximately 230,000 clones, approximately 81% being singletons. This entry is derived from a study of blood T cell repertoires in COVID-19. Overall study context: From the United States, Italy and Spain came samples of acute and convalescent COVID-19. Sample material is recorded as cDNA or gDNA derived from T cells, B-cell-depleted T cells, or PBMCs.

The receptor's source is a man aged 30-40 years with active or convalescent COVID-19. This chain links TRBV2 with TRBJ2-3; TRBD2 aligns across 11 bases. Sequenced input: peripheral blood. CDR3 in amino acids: CASRGGTSGRTDTQYF. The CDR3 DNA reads TGTGCCAGCAGGGGAGGGACTAGCGGCCGCACAGATACGCAGTATTTT. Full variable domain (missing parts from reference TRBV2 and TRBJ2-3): EPEVTQTPSHQVTQMGQEVILRCVPISNHLYFYWYRQILGQKVEFLVSFYNNEISEKSEIFDDQFSVERPDGSNFTLKIRSTKLEDSAMYFCASRGGTSGRTDTQYFGPGTRLTVL.